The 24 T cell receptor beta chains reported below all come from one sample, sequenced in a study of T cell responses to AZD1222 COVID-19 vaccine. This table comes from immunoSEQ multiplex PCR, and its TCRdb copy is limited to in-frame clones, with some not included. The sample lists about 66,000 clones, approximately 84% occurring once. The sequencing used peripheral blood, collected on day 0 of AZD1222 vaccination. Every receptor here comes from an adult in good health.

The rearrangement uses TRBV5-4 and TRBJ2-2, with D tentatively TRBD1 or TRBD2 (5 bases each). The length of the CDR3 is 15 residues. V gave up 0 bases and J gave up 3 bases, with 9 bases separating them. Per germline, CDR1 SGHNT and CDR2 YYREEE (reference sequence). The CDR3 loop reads CASSLERGDTGELFF. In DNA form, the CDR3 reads TGTGCCAGCAGCTTGGAACGAGGGGACACCGGGGAGCTGTTTTTT.

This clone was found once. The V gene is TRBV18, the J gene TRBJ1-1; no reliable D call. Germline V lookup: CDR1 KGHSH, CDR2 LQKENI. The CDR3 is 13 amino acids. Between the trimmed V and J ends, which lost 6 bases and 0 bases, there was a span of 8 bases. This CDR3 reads CASSLSLNTEAFF. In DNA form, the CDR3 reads TGTGCCAGCTCGCTCAGCCTGAACACTGAAGCTTTCTTT.

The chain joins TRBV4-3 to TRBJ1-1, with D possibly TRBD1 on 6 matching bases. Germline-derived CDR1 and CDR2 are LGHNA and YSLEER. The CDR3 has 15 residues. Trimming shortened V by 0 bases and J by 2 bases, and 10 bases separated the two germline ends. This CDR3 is CASSQDRGANTEAFF. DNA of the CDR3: TGCGCCAGCAGCCAAGATCGGGGGGCAAACACTGAAGCTTTCTTT.

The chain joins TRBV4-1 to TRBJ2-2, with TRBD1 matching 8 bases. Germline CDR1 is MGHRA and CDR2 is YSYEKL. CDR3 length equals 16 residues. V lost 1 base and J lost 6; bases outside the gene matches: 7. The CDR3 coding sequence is TGCGCCAGCAGCCAAGGTACAGGGGGTGCGTCCGGGGAGCTGTTTTTT. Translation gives CASSQGTGGASGELFF.

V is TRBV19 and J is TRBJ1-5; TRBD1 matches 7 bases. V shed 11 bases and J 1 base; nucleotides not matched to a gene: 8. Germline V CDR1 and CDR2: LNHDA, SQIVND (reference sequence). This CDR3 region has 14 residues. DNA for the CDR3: TGTGCCTCCTCCCCACAGGGGAGCAATCAGCCCCAGCATTTT. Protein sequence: CASSPQGSNQPQHF.

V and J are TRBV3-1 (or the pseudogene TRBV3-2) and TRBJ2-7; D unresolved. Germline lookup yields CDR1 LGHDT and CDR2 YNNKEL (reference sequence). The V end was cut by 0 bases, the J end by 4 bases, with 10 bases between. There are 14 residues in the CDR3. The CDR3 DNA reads TGTGCCAGCAGCCAAGATAGGAAAGGGTACGAGCAGTACTTC. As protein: CASSQDRKGYEQYF.

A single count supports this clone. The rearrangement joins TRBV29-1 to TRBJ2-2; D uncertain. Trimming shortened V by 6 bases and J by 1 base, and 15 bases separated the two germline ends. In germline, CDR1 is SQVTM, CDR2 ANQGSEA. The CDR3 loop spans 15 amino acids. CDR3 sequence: CSVELPLGNTGELFF. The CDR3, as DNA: TGCAGCGTCGAACTACCTCTAGGGAACACCGGGGAGCTGTTTTTT.

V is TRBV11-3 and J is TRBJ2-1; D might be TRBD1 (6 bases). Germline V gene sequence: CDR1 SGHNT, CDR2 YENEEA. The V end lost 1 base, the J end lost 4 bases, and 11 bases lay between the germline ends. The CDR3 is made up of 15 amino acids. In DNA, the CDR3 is TGTGCCAGCAGCTTAGGGACAGCCCTATACAATGAGCAGTTCTTC. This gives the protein CASSLGTALYNEQFF.

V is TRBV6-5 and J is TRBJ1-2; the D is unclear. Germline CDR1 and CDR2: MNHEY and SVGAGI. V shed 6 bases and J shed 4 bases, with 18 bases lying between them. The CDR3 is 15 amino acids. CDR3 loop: CASRHGRNMGYGYTF. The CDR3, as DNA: TGTGCCAGCAGGCACGGACGGAACATGGGCTATGGCTACACCTTC.

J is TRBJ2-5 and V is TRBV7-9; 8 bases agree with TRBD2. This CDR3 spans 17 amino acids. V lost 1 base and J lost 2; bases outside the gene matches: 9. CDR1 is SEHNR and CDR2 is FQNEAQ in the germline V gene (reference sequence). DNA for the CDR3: TGTGCCAGCAGCTTAGTCGCGACTAGCGAGAGTCAAGAGACCCAGTACTTC. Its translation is CASSLVATSESQETQYF.

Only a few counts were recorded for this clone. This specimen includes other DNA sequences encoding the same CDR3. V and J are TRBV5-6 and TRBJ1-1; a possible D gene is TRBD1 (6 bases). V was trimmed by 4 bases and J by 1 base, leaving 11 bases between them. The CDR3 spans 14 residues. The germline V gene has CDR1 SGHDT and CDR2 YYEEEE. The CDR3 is CASSLPGENTEAFF. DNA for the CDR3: TGTGCCAGCAGCCTGCCAGGGGAGAACACTGAAGCTTTCTTT.

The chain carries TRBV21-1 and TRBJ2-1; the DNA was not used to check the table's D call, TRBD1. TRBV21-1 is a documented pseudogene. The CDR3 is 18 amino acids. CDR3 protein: CASSKDGLTGRSYNEQFF. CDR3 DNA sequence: TGTGCCAGCAGCAAAGACGGGCTGACAGGGAGGTCCTACAATGAGCAGTTCTTC.

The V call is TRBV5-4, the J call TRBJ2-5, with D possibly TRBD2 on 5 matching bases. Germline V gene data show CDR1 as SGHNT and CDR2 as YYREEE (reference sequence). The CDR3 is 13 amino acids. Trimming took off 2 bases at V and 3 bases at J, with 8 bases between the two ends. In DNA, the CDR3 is TGTGCCAGCAGCTTTGTCGGGGAAGAGACCCAGTACTTC. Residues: CASSFVGEETQYF. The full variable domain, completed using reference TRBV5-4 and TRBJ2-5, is ETGVTQSPTHLIKTRGQQVTLRCSSQSGHNTVSWYQQALGQGPQFIFQYYREEENGRGNFPPRFSGLQFPNYSSELNVNALELDDSALYLCASSFVGEETQYFGPGTRLLVL.

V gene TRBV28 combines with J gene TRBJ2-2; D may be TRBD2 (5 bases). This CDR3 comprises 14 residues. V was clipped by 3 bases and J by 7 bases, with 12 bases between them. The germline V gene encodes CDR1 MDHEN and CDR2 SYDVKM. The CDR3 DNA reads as TGTGCCAGCAGTTTTCCAGGTGGAGGCGGGGAGCTGTTTTTT. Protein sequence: CASSFPGGGGELFF. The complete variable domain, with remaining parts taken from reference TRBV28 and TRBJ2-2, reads DVKVTQSSRYLVKRTGEKVFLECVQDMDHENMFWYRQDPGLGLRLIYFSYDVKMKEKGDIPEGYSVSREKKERFSLILESASTNQTSMYLCASSFPGGGGELFFGEGSRLTVL.

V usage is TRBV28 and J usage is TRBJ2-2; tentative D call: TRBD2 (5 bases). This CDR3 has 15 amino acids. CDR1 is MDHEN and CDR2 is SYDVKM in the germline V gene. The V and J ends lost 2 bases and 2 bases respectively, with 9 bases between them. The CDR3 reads CASSLEGYNTGELFF. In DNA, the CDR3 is TGTGCCAGCAGTTTAGAGGGATACAACACCGGGGAGCTGTTTTTT.

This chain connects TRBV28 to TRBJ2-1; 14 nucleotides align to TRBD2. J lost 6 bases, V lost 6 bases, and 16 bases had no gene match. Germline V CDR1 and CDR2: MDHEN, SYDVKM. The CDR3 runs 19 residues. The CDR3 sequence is CASRTYGLAGGGGGNEQFF. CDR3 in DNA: TGTGCCAGCAGGACGTACGGACTAGCGGGAGGAGGTGGGGGCAATGAGCAGTTCTTC.

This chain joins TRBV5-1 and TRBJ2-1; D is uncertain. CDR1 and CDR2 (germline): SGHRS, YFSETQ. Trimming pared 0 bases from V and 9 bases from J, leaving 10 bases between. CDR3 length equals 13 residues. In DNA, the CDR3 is TGCGCCAGCAGCTTGGATAGTCTGAGTGAGCAGTTCTTC. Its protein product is CASSLDSLSEQFF.

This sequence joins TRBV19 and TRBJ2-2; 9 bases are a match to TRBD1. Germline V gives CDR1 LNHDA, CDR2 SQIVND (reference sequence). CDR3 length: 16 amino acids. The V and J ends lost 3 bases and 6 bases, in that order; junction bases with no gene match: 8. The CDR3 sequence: CASSMATDRGAGELFF. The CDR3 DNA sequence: TGTGCCAGTAGTATGGCAACCGACAGGGGGGCCGGGGAGCTGTTTTTT.

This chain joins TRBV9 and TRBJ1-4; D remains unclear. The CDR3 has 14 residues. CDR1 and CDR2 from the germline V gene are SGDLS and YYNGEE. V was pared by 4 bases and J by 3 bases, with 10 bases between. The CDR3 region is CASSKGYANEKLFF. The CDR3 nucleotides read TGTGCCAGCAGCAAGGGATACGCTAATGAAAAACTGTTTTTT.

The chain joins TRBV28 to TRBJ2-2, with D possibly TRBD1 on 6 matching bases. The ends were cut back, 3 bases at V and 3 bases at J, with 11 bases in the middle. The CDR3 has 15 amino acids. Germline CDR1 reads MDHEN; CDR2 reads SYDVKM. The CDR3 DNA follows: TGTGCCAGCAGTTTTGGGACACAGTACACCGGGGAGCTGTTTTTT. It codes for CASSFGTQYTGELFF.

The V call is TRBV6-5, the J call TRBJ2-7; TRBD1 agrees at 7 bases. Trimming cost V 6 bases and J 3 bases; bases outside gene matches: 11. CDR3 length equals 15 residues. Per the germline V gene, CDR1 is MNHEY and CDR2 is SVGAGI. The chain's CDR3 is CASRVPGGRGYEQYF. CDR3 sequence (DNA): TGTGCCAGCAGAGTTCCAGGGGGAAGAGGCTACGAGCAGTACTTC.

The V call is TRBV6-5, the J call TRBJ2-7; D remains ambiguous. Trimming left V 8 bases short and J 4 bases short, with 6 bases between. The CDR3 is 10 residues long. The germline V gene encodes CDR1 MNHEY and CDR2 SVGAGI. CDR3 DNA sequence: TGTGCCAGCGGCTCGTACGAGCAGTACTTC. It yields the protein CASGSYEQYF.

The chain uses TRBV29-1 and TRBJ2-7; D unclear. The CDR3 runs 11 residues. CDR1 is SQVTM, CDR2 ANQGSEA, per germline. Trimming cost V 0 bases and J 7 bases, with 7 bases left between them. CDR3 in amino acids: CSVEEGREQYF. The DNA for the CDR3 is TGCAGCGTTGAAGAAGGTCGAGAGCAGTACTTC.

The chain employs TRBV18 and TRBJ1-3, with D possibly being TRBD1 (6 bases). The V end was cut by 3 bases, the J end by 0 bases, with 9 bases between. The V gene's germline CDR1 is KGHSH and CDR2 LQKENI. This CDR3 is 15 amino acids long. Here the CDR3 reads CASSPGDISGNTIYF. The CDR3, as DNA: TGTGCCAGCTCACCTGGGGACATCTCTGGAAACACCATATATTTT.